One and the same sample provided the 21 T cell receptor beta chains below, sequenced in a study of vaccination and CD4 T cells after COVID-19. Treatment indicated: approximately 9-day PBMC culture with coronavirus spike peptide pools or control peptides (ViraFEST assay). The Oncomine TCR Beta short-read assay sequenced DNA from cultured CD4+ T cells. TCRdb reprocessed the PCR reads via MiXCR and lists one record per CDR3 protein. The table lists 14,000 or so distinct CDR3 sequences, 55% of them singletons. Antigens for these TCRs are unknown. Sequenced material: CD4+ T cells from blood, cultured in vitro. The receptors come from a human donor who had recovered from COVID-19.

This clonotype has just a few counts. The chain combines TRBV25-1 with TRBJ2-2; the match to TRBD2 covers 9 bases. The CDR3 has 14 residues. Germline CDR1 reads MGHDK; CDR2 reads SYGVNS. Trimming took 4 bases from V and 3 from J; bases not matched to a gene: 0. The CDR3 DNA reads TGTGCCAGCAGTGGGACTAGCGACACCGGGGAGCTGTTTTTT. This sequence encodes CASSGTSDTGELFF.

This clonotype was observed a handful of times. J is TRBJ1-5 and V is TRBV28; possibly TRBD1 for D (5 bases). The CDR3 length is 16 residues. Between the trimmed V and J ends, which lost 7 bases and 2 bases, there was a span of 18 bases. The germline gives CDR1 MDHEN, CDR2 SYDVKM. The CDR3 here is CASIPPGRGGNQPQHF. The CDR3 bases are TGTGCCAGCATCCCCCCCGGACGGGGCGGCAATCAGCCCCAGCATTTT.

The chain uses TRBV7-3 and TRBJ2-1; D is unresolved. Germline lookup yields CDR1 SGHTA and CDR2 FQGTGA. The V gene lost 4 bases and the J gene lost 5 bases, with 9 bases spanning the gap. This CDR3 is 13 amino acids long. CDR3 in amino acids: CASSSTLDNEQFF. The CDR3, as DNA: TGTGCCAGCAGCTCAACGCTAGACAATGAGCAGTTCTTC.

The CDR3, as DNA: TGTGCCAGCAGTGAGGGACAGGGGGCACCCATGAACACTGAAGCTTTCTTT. Its protein is CASSEGQGAPMNTEAFF. V usage is TRBV6-1 and J usage is TRBJ1-1, with TRBD1 matching 12 bases. This CDR3 spans 17 amino acids. Germline CDR1 is MNHNS and CDR2 is SASEGT. Germline trimming cut 3 bases from V and 0 bases from J; bases unmatched to any gene: 5.

The chain joins TRBV6-1 to TRBJ2-3, with unresolved D. Germline V gene data show CDR1 as MNHNS and CDR2 as SASEGT. Trimming shortened V by 4 bases and J by 2 bases, and 10 bases separated the two germline ends. The CDR3 extends over 14 amino acids. CDR3 loop: CASSGLLSTDTQYF. CDR3 sequence (DNA): TGTGCCAGCAGTGGACTCCTATCCACAGATACGCAGTATTTT.

The V call is TRBV20-1, the J call TRBJ1-5, with unresolved D. V lost 3 bases and J lost 7, with 13 bases in between. Germline V gene data show CDR1 as DFQATT and CDR2 as SNEGSKA (reference sequence). The CDR3 totals 13 residues. The CDR3 DNA sequence: TGCAGTGCTAGTGTAGGCCTCGCCCAGCCCCAGCATTTT. Protein: CSASVGLAQPQHF.

This clonotype was counted a few times. The V gene is TRBV20-1, the J gene TRBJ2-7; 9 nucleotides align to TRBD2. The CDR3 is 17 amino acids. V was pared by 6 bases and J by 2 bases, with 17 bases of the junction left unmatched. Germline V gene sequence: CDR1 DFQATT, CDR2 SNEGSKA (reference sequence). This CDR3 reads CSARYLSGLAGPYEQYF. The DNA for the CDR3 is TGCAGTGCCCGTTACCTCTCCGGGCTAGCGGGACCCTACGAGCAGTACTTC.

The chain recombines TRBV7-2 with TRBJ2-7, with TRBD2 matching over 11 bases. CDR3 length equals 14 residues. The ends lost 5 bases at V and 2 bases at J; junction bases unmatched: 2. The V gene's germline CDR1 is SGHTA and CDR2 FQGNSA. The CDR3 nucleotides are TGTGCCAGCAGCCTACTAGCGGGAGCCTACGAGCAGTACTTC. Its protein is CASSLLAGAYEQYF.

V usage is TRBV20-1 and J usage is TRBJ2-3, with TRBD2 matching over 9 bases. Germline CDR1 is DFQATT and CDR2 is SNEGSKA (reference sequence). The V segment lost 3 bases and the J segment 4 bases; nucleotides outside the gene matches: 8. CDR3 length: 15 residues. For the CDR3, the DNA is TGCAGTGCTAGCCCACTAGCGGGTGGTGCAGATACGCAGTATTTT. Its translation is CSASPLAGGADTQYF.

The chain carries TRBV15 and TRBJ1-6, with no clear D. Trimming took 0 bases from V and 4 from J, leaving 4 bases between them. The CDR3 spans 14 residues. Germline values: CDR1 LNHNV, CDR2 YYDKDF (reference sequence). CDR3 region: CATSRDGYNSPLHF. Here the CDR3 DNA reads TGTGCCACCAGCAGAGATGGTTATAATTCACCCCTCCACTTT.

This chain connects TRBV20-1 to TRBJ1-1, with D perhaps TRBD1 (5 bases). The CDR3 extends over 15 amino acids. The germline V gene encodes CDR1 DFQATT and CDR2 SNEGSKA (reference sequence). V gave up 5 bases and J gave up 4 bases, with 20 bases separating them. This chain's CDR3 is CSAGAAGVGRTEAFF. In DNA, the CDR3 is TGCAGTGCTGGAGCGGCGGGGGTCGGGCGCACTGAAGCTTTCTTT.

CDR3 in amino acids: CASSRRTVQSGELFF. CDR3 coding DNA: TGCGCCAGCAGCCGCCGGACAGTACAGTCCGGGGAGCTGTTTTTT. V gene TRBV5-1 combines with J gene TRBJ2-2; D is possibly TRBD1 (6 bases). The V gene lost 4 bases and the J gene lost 6 bases, with 16 bases spanning the gap. This CDR3 spans 15 amino acids. Germline CDR1 reads SGHRS; CDR2 reads YFSETQ.

The chain recombines TRBV28 with TRBJ2-7; D is unresolved. The V gene's germline CDR1 is MDHEN and CDR2 SYDVKM. Between the trimmed V and J ends, which lost 5 bases and 7 bases, there was a span of 15 bases. The CDR3 contains 13 residues. The DNA of the CDR3 is TGTGCCAGCAGTACCTTGACCCGTGGGGAGCAGTACTTC. Translated, it gives CASSTLTRGEQYF.

V and J are TRBV11-1 and TRBJ2-3; 11 nucleotides align to TRBD2. V shed 4 bases and J 2 bases; nucleotides not matched to a gene: 5. Germline V CDR1 and CDR2: SGHAT, FQDESV (reference sequence). The CDR3 runs 16 residues. CDR3 amino acids: CASSSGTSGPTDTQYF. The CDR3 DNA follows: TGTGCCAGCAGCTCCGGGACTAGCGGACCCACAGATACGCAGTATTTT.

The chain joins TRBV12-3 or TRBV12-4 to TRBJ1-1, with D unclear. Trimming took off 5 bases at V and 1 base at J, with 17 bases between the two ends. The CDR3 spans 16 residues. Written as DNA, the CDR3 is TGTGCCAGCAGTGACTCCCGGCTAGTGACGAACACTGAAGCTTTCTTT. Protein: CASSDSRLVTNTEAFF.

The chain has TRBV7-3 and TRBJ1-3, with D hard to call. There are 16 residues in the CDR3. Germline V gene lookup returns CDR1 SGHTA and CDR2 FQGTGA. V lost 0 bases and J lost 4, with 13 bases in between. CDR3 sequence reads: CASSLTPAAGGNTIYF. In DNA form, the CDR3 reads TGTGCCAGCAGCTTAACGCCGGCAGCCGGGGGAAACACCATATATTTT.

The chain employs TRBV7-9 and TRBJ1-2; D ambiguous. This CDR3 spans 12 amino acids. Trimming left V 5 bases short and J 4 bases short, with 8 bases between. Germline V gene sequence: CDR1 SEHNR, CDR2 FQNEAQ (reference sequence). For the CDR3, the DNA is TGTGCCAGCAGCGGAGAGGGCTATGGCTACACCTTC. This encodes CASSGEGYGYTF.

This clonotype occurred a few times. The chain links TRBV15 to TRBJ2-2; D is possibly TRBD1 (5 bases). V was pared by 1 base and J by 0 bases, with 15 bases between. Germline-derived CDR1 and CDR2 are LNHNV and YYDKDF (reference sequence). The CDR3 covers 18 residues. Here the CDR3 reads CATSRVKGFGSNTGELFF. CDR3 nucleotide sequence: TGTGCCACCAGCAGAGTTAAGGGGTTTGGGTCGAACACCGGGGAGCTGTTTTTT.

The CDR3 bases are TGTGCCAGCAGCGAGCTCAAGGCTTCCTATGGCTACACCTTC. It specifies CASSELKASYGYTF. The chain carries TRBV9 and TRBJ1-2; D is unresolved. There are 14 residues in the CDR3. CDR1 is SGDLS and CDR2 is YYNGEE in the germline V gene. The ends were cut back, 3 bases at V and 4 bases at J, with 13 bases in the middle.

This clonotype was recorded a few times. The CDR3 loop is CATSEGTVTDTQYF. The CDR3 DNA reads as TGTGCCACCAGTGAGGGGACCGTCACAGATACGCAGTATTTT. This rearrangement joins TRBV24-1 to TRBJ2-3; D is perhaps TRBD1 or TRBD2 (5 bases each). There are 14 residues in the CDR3. V lost 4 bases and J 2 bases, leaving 9 bases between the germline ends. Germline loops: CDR1 KGHDR, CDR2 SFDVKD.

The rearrangement links TRBV5-5 to TRBJ1-6, with D unclear. Trimming shortened V by 1 base and J by 2 bases, and 7 bases separated the two germline ends. The CDR3 sequence is 15 residues long. Looked up from germline, CDR1 is SGHKS and CDR2 is YYEKEE (reference sequence). The CDR3 nucleotides read TGTGCCAGCAGCTTGTTTTTGACCTATAATTCACCCCTCCACTTT. Translation: CASSLFLTYNSPLHF.